This T cell receptor (beta chain) stems from a study of cytomegalovirus exposure and HLA in healthy donors. The wider study: Unique TCR beta sequences numbering about 100 million came from 150 million to 200 million T cells in an earlier analysis.

The PCR contained 60 Vbeta and 13 Jbeta primers. Repertoires were generated with immunoSEQ multiplex PCR, while TCRdb's copy carries only in-frame clones and drops some. Of roughly 120,000 clones listed, about 79% are singletons. In germline, CDR1 is MGHDK, CDR2 SYGVNS. Trimming left V 4 bases short and J 6 bases short, with 21 bases between. This CDR3 region has 16 residues. The TCR originated in a man under 40 in good health and CMV-seropositive. V gene TRBV25-1 combines with J gene TRBJ1-2; D is undetermined. Sequenced: PBMCs. The CDR3 is CASSAPQGREFHGYTF. CDR3 DNA: TGTGCCAGCAGTGCACCACAAGGGAGGGAATTTCATGGCTACACCTTC.